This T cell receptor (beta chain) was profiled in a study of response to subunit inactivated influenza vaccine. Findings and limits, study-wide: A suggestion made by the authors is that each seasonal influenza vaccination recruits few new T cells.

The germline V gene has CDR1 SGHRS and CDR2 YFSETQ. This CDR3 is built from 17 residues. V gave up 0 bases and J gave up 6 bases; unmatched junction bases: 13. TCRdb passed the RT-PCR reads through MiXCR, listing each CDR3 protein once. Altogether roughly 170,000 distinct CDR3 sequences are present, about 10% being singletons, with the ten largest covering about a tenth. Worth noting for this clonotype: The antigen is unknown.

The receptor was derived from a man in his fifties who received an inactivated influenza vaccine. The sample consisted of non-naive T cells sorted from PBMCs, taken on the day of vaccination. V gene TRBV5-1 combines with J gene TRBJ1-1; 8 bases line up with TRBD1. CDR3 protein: CASSLAGGDVFGPEAFF. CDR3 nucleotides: TGCGCCAGCAGCTTGGCAGGGGGCGATGTCTTTGGTCCTGAAGCTTTCTTT.